Each of the 18 T cell receptor beta chains below was sequenced from the same sample in a study of cytomegalovirus exposure and HLA in healthy donors (TCRdb year 2017). The library came from the immunoSEQ multiplex PCR assay. For the multiplex PCR, a mixture combining 60 forward primers for TCR Vbeta segments and 13 reverse primers for TCR Jbeta segments was used. Drawn from immuneACCESS, this table holds only the in-frame rearrangements with V and J called that TCRdb kept. Clones are partly lost; checked studies trace under half to an unresolved V gene and leave the rest unexplained. For this sample the table gives about 130,000 clones, of which roughly three quarters were detected only once. Around 3.1% of the sample comes from the top ten. The sample was PBMCs. These receptor sequences come from a man aged 35-49 years in good health and CMV-seronegative.

This sequence joins TRBV5-6 and TRBJ2-7; D ambiguous. V was shortened by 1 base and J by 3 bases, with 14 bases between the two germline ends. The CDR3 sequence is 15 residues long. Germline V lookup: CDR1 SGHDT, CDR2 YYEEEE. The CDR3 DNA sequence: TGTGCCAGCAGCTTGCGAATAGCCCCACACTACGAGCAGTACTTC. Residues: CASSLRIAPHYEQYF.

V usage is TRBV9 and J usage is TRBJ2-7, with TRBD1 matching over 8 bases. This CDR3 region has 18 residues. V lost 8 bases and J lost 0; bases outside the gene matches: 19. Germline V gives CDR1 SGDLS, CDR2 YYNGEE. This CDR3 is CARICRDRTTRGSYEQYF. The CDR3 DNA sequence: TGTGCCAGGATCTGCCGGGACAGGACTACTAGAGGCTCCTACGAGCAGTACTTC.

The J gene is TRBJ1-3, the V gene TRBV2; D unclear. Germline-derived CDR1 and CDR2 are SNHLY and FYNNEI. V was cut by 5 bases and J by 3 bases, with 14 bases left in between. CDR3 length: 15 residues. The CDR3 DNA follows: TGTGCCAGCAGTCGGATTGGAGGTGATGGAAACACCATATATTTT. Translation gives CASSRIGGDGNTIYF.

This clone appeared a few times. The CDR3 sequence: CASSFQPDSYGYTF. The CDR3 coding sequence is TGTGCCAGTAGTTTTCAGCCCGACTCCTATGGCTACACCTTC. The chain links TRBV19 to TRBJ1-2; D gene ambiguous. Germline V gene sequence: CDR1 LNHDA, CDR2 SQIVND (reference sequence). Trimming took off 5 bases at V and 4 bases at J, with 14 bases between the two ends. CDR3 length: 14 amino acids.

The genes are TRBV28 and TRBJ2-7; 7 bases are a match to TRBD2. The CDR3 length is 13 residues. From germline, CDR1 is MDHEN and CDR2 SYDVKM. The trim removed 2 bases at V and 4 bases at J, leaving 2 bases unmatched. The DNA for the CDR3 is TGTGCCAGCAGTTTAACAGCGGGATACGAGCAGTACTTC. This sequence encodes CASSLTAGYEQYF.

The CDR3 sequence is CSAMTGGADTQYF. CDR3 coding DNA: TGCAGCGCCATGACAGGGGGGGCAGATACGCAGTATTTT. The chain links TRBV29-1 to TRBJ2-3; 9 bases line up with TRBD1. Germline loops: CDR1 SQVTM, CDR2 ANQGSEA. The J segment lost 4 bases and the V segment lost 7 bases, leaving 6 bases of the junction unmatched. The CDR3 has 13 residues.

J is TRBJ2-7 and V is TRBV19; D may be TRBD2 (6 bases). This CDR3 is built from 15 residues. Germline V gene data show CDR1 as LNHDA and CDR2 as SQIVND (reference sequence). The V end lost 3 bases, the J end lost 4 bases, and 16 bases lay between the germline ends. The CDR3 protein is CASSIGRGRNYEQYF. In DNA form, the CDR3 reads TGTGCCAGTAGTATCGGGCGGGGACGGAATTACGAGCAGTACTTC.

The chain recombines TRBV6-1 with TRBJ2-7; D remains unclear. The germline CDR1 and CDR2 sequences are MNHNS and SASEGT. CDR3 size: 10 residues. Trimming stripped 8 bases from V and 3 bases from J, with 5 bases between. CDR3 residues: CASLNYEQYF. The CDR3 nucleotides read TGTGCCAGCCTTAACTACGAGCAGTACTTC.

The rearrangement uses TRBV27 and TRBJ1-1, with TRBD1 matching over 7 bases. The CDR3 is made up of 15 amino acids. Germline values: CDR1 MNHEY, CDR2 SMNVEV (reference sequence). V gave up 3 bases and J gave up 6 bases; unmatched junction bases: 10. In DNA form, the CDR3 reads TGTGCCAGCAGTTTTTCGGGGACAGCCGGGGCTGAAGCTTTCTTT. It encodes CASSFSGTAGAEAFF.

V gene TRBV7-8 combines with J gene TRBJ1-1; 9 positions agree with TRBD1. V dropped 0 bases and J dropped 5; count of bases not matched to a gene: 4. The CDR3 consists of 15 residues. Germline lookup yields CDR1 SGHVS and CDR2 FQNEAQ. The CDR3 bases are TGTGCCAGCAGCTTAGCGGACAGGGGAGGAACTGAAGCTTTCTTT. Translating it yields CASSLADRGGTEAFF.

This clone was observed a single time. The genes are TRBV29-1 and TRBJ2-2; tentatively, D is TRBD2 (6 bases). V was cut by 4 bases and J by 5 bases, with 11 bases left in between. The length of the CDR3 is 13 residues. CDR1 is SQVTM and CDR2 is ANQGSEA in the germline V gene. CDR3 sequence (DNA): TGCAGCGTTGGCGGGGTATTGACCGGGGAGCTGTTTTTT. Translated: CSVGGVLTGELFF.

The chain has TRBV6-1 and TRBJ2-3; TRBD2 aligns across 12 bases. Germline V CDR1 and CDR2: MNHNS, SASEGT. CDR3 size: 15 residues. The J segment lost 3 bases and the V segment lost 5 bases, leaving 3 bases of the junction unmatched. This CDR3 reads CASSPLAGGTDTQYF. The CDR3 bases are TGTGCCAGCAGTCCTCTAGCGGGAGGGACAGATACGCAGTATTTT.

V usage is TRBV7-9 and J usage is TRBJ1-1; D is unclear. Germline V gene data show CDR1 as SEHNR and CDR2 as FQNEAQ (reference sequence). Trimming took 4 bases from V and 7 from J, leaving 10 bases between them. This CDR3 is built from 12 residues. DNA of the CDR3: TGTGCCAGCAGCTCCGCTCCGGGTGAAGCTTTCTTT. Translating gives CASSSAPGEAFF.

This rearrangement joins TRBV30 to TRBJ1-6; 8 nucleotides match TRBD1. J gave up 4 bases and V 5 bases, and 4 bases lay outside the gene matches. This CDR3 is 14 amino acids long. CDR1 is GTSNPN, CDR2 SVGIG, per germline (reference sequence). In DNA form, the CDR3 reads TGTGCCTGGGGACAGGGACAGTATAATTCACCCCTCCACTTT. The encoded protein is CAWGQGQYNSPLHF.

The chain is built from TRBV14 and TRBJ2-5; tentative D call: TRBD2 (5 bases). CDR1 SGHDN and CDR2 FVKESK come from the germline V gene. The CDR3 runs to 13 residues. Trimming removed 3 bases from V and 7 bases from J, with 12 bases in between. CDR3 residues: CASSQPTGGTQYF. Written as DNA, the CDR3 is TGTGCCAGCAGCCAGCCTACTGGAGGGACCCAGTACTTC.

For this clone: The sample holds other DNA sequences that translate to the same CDR3. The chain has TRBV9 and TRBJ1-1; 7 bases fit TRBD1. This CDR3 is 14 amino acids long. The V gene's germline CDR1 is SGDLS and CDR2 YYNGEE. Losses at the gene ends were 2 bases for V and 0 bases for J; bases not matched to a gene: 1. The CDR3 loop is CASSVGQMNTEAFF. The CDR3 bases are TGTGCCAGCAGCGTGGGACAGATGAACACTGAAGCTTTCTTT.

The chain is built from TRBV6-5 and TRBJ1-1; 7 bases are shared with TRBD1. This CDR3 is 13 amino acids long. Germline CDR1 is MNHEY and CDR2 is SVGAGI. The ends lost 2 bases at V and 6 bases at J; junction bases unmatched: 3. CDR3 loop: CASSYRGLPEAFF. CDR3 in DNA: TGTGCCAGCAGTTACAGGGGGCTGCCTGAAGCTTTCTTT.

The chain is built from TRBV9 and TRBJ1-6; 7 nucleotides agree with TRBD1. Germline loops: CDR1 SGDLS, CDR2 YYNGEE. CDR3 length equals 14 residues. J lost 5 bases, V lost 3 bases, and 2 bases had no gene match. The CDR3 loop reads CASSGQGNNSPLHF. For the CDR3, the DNA is TGTGCCAGCAGCGGACAGGGTAATAATTCACCCCTCCACTTT.